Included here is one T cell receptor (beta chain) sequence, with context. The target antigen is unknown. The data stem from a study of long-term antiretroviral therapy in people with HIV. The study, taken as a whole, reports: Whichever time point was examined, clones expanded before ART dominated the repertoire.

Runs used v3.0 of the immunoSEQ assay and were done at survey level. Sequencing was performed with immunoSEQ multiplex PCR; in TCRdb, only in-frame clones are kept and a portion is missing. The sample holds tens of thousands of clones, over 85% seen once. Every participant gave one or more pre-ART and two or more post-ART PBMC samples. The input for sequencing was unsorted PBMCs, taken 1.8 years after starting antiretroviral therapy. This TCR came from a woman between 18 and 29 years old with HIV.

The CDR3 sequence: CASSPGTASSYEQYF. CDR3 DNA sequence: TGTGCCAGCAGCCCCGGGACAGCGAGCTCCTACGAGCAGTACTTC. V usage is TRBV7-3 and J usage is TRBJ2-7, with TRBD1 identical over 7 bases. V lost 5 bases, J lost 0 bases, and 7 bases stayed unmatched. The length of the CDR3 is 15 residues. Germline assignment: CDR1 SGHTA and CDR2 FQGTGA.